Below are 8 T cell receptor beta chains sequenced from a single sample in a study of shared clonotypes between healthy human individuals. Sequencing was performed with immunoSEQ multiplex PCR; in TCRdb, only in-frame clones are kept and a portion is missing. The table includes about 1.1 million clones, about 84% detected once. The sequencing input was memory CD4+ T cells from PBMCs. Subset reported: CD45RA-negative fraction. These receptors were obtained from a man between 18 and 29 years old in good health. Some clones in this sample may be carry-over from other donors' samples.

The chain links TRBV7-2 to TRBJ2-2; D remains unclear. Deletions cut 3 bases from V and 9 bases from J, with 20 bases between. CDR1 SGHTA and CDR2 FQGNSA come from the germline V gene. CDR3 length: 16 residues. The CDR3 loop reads CASSFPAWGTNRELFF. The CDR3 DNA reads TGTGCCAGCAGCTTCCCCGCGTGGGGTACCAACCGGGAGCTGTTTTTT.

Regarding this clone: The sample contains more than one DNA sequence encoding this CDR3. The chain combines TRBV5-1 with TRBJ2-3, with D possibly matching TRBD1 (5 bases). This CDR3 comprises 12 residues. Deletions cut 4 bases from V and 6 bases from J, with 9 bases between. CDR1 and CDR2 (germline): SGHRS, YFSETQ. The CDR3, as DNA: TGCGCCAGCAGCCCGCAGGGCGATACGCAGTATTTT. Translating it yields CASSPQGDTQYF.

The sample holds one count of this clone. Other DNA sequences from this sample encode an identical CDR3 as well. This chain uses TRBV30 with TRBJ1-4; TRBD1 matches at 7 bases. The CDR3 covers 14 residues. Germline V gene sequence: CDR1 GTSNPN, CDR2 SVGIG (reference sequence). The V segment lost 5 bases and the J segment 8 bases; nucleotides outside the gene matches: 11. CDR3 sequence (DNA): TGTGCCTGGGCCTCCGGGACAGCGGAGGAAAAACTGTTTTTT. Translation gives CAWASGTAEEKLFF.

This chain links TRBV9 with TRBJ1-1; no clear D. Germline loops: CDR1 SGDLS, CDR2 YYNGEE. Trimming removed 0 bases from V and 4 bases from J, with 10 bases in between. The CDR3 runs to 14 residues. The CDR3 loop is CASSVGGSGTEAFF. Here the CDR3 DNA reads TGTGCCAGCAGCGTAGGCGGGAGTGGCACTGAAGCTTTCTTT.

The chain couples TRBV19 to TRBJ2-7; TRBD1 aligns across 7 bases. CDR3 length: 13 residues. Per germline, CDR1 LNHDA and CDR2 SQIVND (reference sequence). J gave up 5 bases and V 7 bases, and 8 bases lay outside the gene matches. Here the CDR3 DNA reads TGTGCCAGTAAAGACAGGGCGAGTAACGAGCAGTACTTC. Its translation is CASKDRASNEQYF.

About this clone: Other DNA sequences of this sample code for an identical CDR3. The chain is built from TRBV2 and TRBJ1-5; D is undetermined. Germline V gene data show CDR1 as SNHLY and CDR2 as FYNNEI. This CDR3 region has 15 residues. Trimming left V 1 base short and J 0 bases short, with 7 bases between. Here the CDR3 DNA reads TGTGCCAGCAGTGAAGGCGGATATAGCAATCAGCCCCAGCATTTT. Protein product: CASSEGGYSNQPQHF. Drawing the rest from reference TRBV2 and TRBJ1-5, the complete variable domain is EPEVTQTPSHQVTQMGQEVILRCVPISNHLYFYWYRQILGQKVEFLVSFYNNEISEKSEIFDDQFSVERPDGSNFTLKIRSTKLEDSAMYFCASSEGGYSNQPQHFGDGTRLSIL.

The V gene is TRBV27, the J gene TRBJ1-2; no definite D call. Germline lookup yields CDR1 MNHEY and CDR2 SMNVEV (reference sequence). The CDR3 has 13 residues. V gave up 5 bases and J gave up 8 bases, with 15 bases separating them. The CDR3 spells CASSPSFAGGYTF. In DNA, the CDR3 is TGTGCCAGCAGTCCCTCCTTCGCGGGGGGCTACACCTTC.

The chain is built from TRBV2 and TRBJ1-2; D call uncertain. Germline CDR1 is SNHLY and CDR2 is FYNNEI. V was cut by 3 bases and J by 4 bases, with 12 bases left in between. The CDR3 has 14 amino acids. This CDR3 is CASSDSLGGYGYTF. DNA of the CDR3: TGTGCCAGCAGTGACTCCTTGGGTGGCTATGGCTACACCTTC.